The 8 T cell receptor beta chains presented below share a single source sample, sequenced in a study of T cells in Graves' hyperthyroidism and ophthalmopathy. Amplification of TCR beta CDR3 regions used RNA as the template. HTBI primers were the set used in a first-round RT-PCR of the TCR CDR3. TCRdb re-analysed the multiplex PCR reads in MiXCR, keeping a single row per CDR3 protein. This sample has over 500,000 distinct CDR3 sequences, with around 13% found just once. The sample consisted of blood. The receptors derive from a woman between 35 and 50 years old with Graves' hyperthyroidism.

There are a few counts of this clonotype. The chain links TRBV7-9 to TRBJ2-7; unclear D gene. V was cut by 5 bases and J by 2 bases, with 16 bases left in between. The germline V gene encodes CDR1 SEHNR and CDR2 FQNEAQ (reference sequence). The CDR3 length is 15 residues. CDR3 amino acids: CASSPNPPEAYEQYF. The DNA for the CDR3 is TGTGCCAGCAGCCCAAACCCGCCGGAAGCCTACGAGCAGTACTTC. The whole variable domain, filled in from reference TRBV7-9 and TRBJ2-7, reads DTGVSQNPRHKITKRGQNVTFRCDPISEHNRLYWYRQTLGQGPEFLTYFQNEAQLEKSRLLSDRFSAERPKGSFSTLEIQRTEQGDSAMYLCASSPNPPEAYEQYFGPGTRLTVT.

This clonotype was found many times. The CDR3 nucleotides read TGTGCCAGCACCTTTGAGGGCCGAGAGACCCAGTACTTC. Protein: CASTFEGRETQYF. The chain links TRBV28 to TRBJ2-5; D possibly corresponds to TRBD2 (5 bases). V shed 7 bases and J shed 4 bases, with 13 bases lying between them. From germline, CDR1 is MDHEN and CDR2 SYDVKM. This CDR3 has 13 amino acids.

This clonotype was observed many times. CDR3 coding DNA: TGCAGTGCTCCGGGGCGTTTTCGTAGTTGGGGCAATGAGCAGTTCTTC. It encodes CSAPGRFRSWGNEQFF. This chain uses TRBV20-1 with TRBJ2-1; D is tentatively TRBD1 or TRBD2 (5 bases each). Per the germline V gene, CDR1 is DFQATT and CDR2 is SNEGSKA (reference sequence). V was trimmed by 5 bases and J by 6 bases, leaving 23 bases between them. CDR3 length: 16 amino acids.

This clonotype was detected ten times or more. This rearrangement joins TRBV18 to TRBJ1-5, with D tentatively TRBD1 (5 bases). V was trimmed by 5 bases and J by 0 bases, leaving 14 bases between them. Per germline, CDR1 KGHSH and CDR2 LQKENI. CDR3 length equals 16 residues. Here the CDR3 DNA reads TGTGCCAGCTCAACTCAGGCCGGACATAGCAATCAGCCCCAGCATTTT. Translation: CASSTQAGHSNQPQHF.

This clonotype was picked up many times. This chain connects TRBV6-2 or TRBV6-3 to TRBJ2-1; 8 bases fit TRBD2. Trimming removed 6 bases from V and 7 bases from J; junction bases left unmatched: 14. The germline V gene encodes CDR1 MNHEY and CDR2 SVGEGT. The CDR3 is made up of 16 amino acids. CDR3 in DNA: TGTGCCAGCAGGCGGGCAGCGGGAGTAGATGGGAATGAGCAGTTCTTC. Protein sequence: CASRRAAGVDGNEQFF.

The chain joins TRBV25-1 to TRBJ2-5; possibly TRBD1 for D (6 bases). CDR1 and CDR2 from the germline V gene are MGHDK and SYGVNS. The CDR3 runs 15 residues. V was cut by 7 bases and J by 5 bases, with 20 bases left in between. The CDR3, as DNA: TGTGCCAGCACGAGTTGGCAGGGGAATTTCGAGACCCAGTACTTC. Translation: CASTSWQGNFETQYF. Supplemented by reference TRBV25-1 and TRBJ2-5, the full variable domain reads EADIYQTPRYLVIGTGKKITLECSQTMGHDKMYWYQQDPGMELHLIHYSYGVNSTEKGDLSSESTVSRIRTEHFPLTLESARPSHTSQYLCASTSWQGNFETQYFGPGTRLLVL.

This clonotype was recorded a few times. The V gene is TRBV20-1, the J gene TRBJ1-6, with 7 bases fitting TRBD1. The CDR3 extends over 14 amino acids. With V trimmed by 4 bases and J by 8 bases, 8 bases remained unmatched. Looked up from germline, CDR1 is DFQATT and CDR2 is SNEGSKA (reference sequence). CDR3 in amino acids: CSATGQVWDSPLHF. The CDR3 DNA reads as TGCAGTGCTACCGGACAGGTGTGGGATTCACCCCTCCACTTT.

The rearrangement uses TRBV5-1 and TRBJ2-4; D ambiguous. This CDR3 region has 17 residues. Germline V gives CDR1 SGHRS, CDR2 YFSETQ. V lost 0 bases to trimming and J lost 3 bases, with 16 bases between them. CDR3 bases: TGCGCCAGCAGCTTGGATGGGGTGTGGAGTGGCAAAAACATTCAGTACTTC. Protein sequence: CASSLDGVWSGKNIQYF. The full variable domain, its missing parts supplied by reference TRBV5-1 and TRBJ2-4, is KAGVTQTPRYLIKTRGQQVTLSCSPISGHRSVSWYQQTPGQGLQFLFEYFSETQRNKGNFPGRFSGRQFSNSRSEMNVSTLELGDSALYLCASSLDGVWSGKNIQYFGAGTRLSVL.